This TCR beta chain is from a study of cytomegalovirus exposure and HLA in healthy donors. Profiling relied on immunoSEQ multiplex PCR, and the TCRdb table lists in-frame clones only, not all of them. The sample has hundreds of thousands of clones, around 87% seen once. Germline lookup yields CDR1 SEHNR and CDR2 FQNEAQ (reference sequence). There are 13 residues in the CDR3. V was shortened by 1 base and J by 5 bases, with 9 bases between the two germline ends. Note on this clone: The antigen is not known.

Whole-study results and caveats: While the bulk of TCR sequences proved rare, some public TCRs turned up in many donors. According to a later analysis, TCR clusters from the first cohort tended to co-occur in the 120 or so validation repertoires. Confirmation in vitro established that a few CMV-associated chains were specific for CMV antigens.

The sequenced sample was PBMCs. The chain recombines TRBV7-9 with TRBJ2-7; a possible D gene is TRBD2 (5 bases). The source is a young woman in good health and CMV-seronegative. Written as DNA, the CDR3 is TGTGCCAGCAGCTTAGGGGTCGGGGACGAGCAGTACTTC. Translating it yields CASSLGVGDEQYF.